The clone carrying this TCR beta chain was recorded only once. The same CDR3 is also encoded by other DNA sequences in this sample. This record belongs to a study of blood T cell repertoires in COVID-19. Study context: COVID-19 samples collected from the United States, Italy and Spain covered acute and convalescent phases.

Germline V gene sequence: CDR1 GTSNPN, CDR2 SVGIG (reference sequence). The CDR3 loop spans 12 amino acids. V was trimmed by 3 bases and J by 4 bases, leaving 7 bases between them. Per the original data handling: By means of reference gene primer amplification, nucleated cell counts were estimated. Generated by immunoSEQ multiplex PCR, the TCRdb table keeps only in-frame clones and is missing some. V and J calls and clone size are copied from that table; D and trimming were computed from the DNA. Of roughly 130,000 clones in the sample, 75% to 90% were seen once. Sequencing was carried out using peripheral blood. This chain connects TRBV30 to TRBJ1-5, with D maybe TRBD1 (5 bases). The sequence was obtained from a man aged 35-49 years with acute or convalescent COVID-19. CDR3 region: CAWRQGNQPQHF. DNA for the CDR3: TGTGCCTGGAGGCAGGGAAATCAGCCCCAGCATTTT.